The source of this T cell receptor beta chain is a study of patients and donors after allogeneic stem cell transplantation. Germline V gene sequence: CDR1 SNHLY, CDR2 FYNNEI. The CDR3 loop spans 12 amino acids. With 6 bases removed from V and 7 bases from J, the gap between germline ends came to 12 bases. Each CDR3 protein gets one entry after TCRdb re-called the RT-PCR reads with MiXCR. The sample carries roughly 960,000 distinct CDR3 sequences, 15% to 20% recorded once. The rearrangement joins TRBV2 to TRBJ1-1; maybe TRBD1 (5 bases). This clonotype was sampled from a human donor who was either an allogeneic HSCT recipient or a stem cell or donor lymphocyte infusion donor (not recorded which). It is not recorded whose cells these are; they may come from a transplant donor. The specimen was blood, either unsorted or a sorted T cell fraction (not recorded which). For the CDR3, the DNA is TGTGCCAGCAGGAGGGCAGGGATTGAAGCTTTCTTT. Residues: CASRRAGIEAFF.